The present TCR beta chain was sequenced within a study of T-cell reconstitution after alpha-beta-depleted transplantation in children listed by TCRdb under 2016. For the study in its entirety: Using TCR repertoire profiling, the study followed T-cell immune reconstitution in a quantitative way in children after TCRalphabeta/CD19-depleted allogeneic hematopoietic cell transplantation.

Comment on this clonotype: Its binding antigen is unknown. No base quality information exists; no much larger clone differs at one position.

The CDR3 goes from the cysteine to the phenylalanine over 15 residues. Just the 45-base CDR3 DNA is kept, in frame starting at base 1. V is cut by 3 bases and J by 2 bases, and the space between the germline ends is 11 bases. This specimen's treatment or condition label, interpreted: allogeneic hematopoietic cell transplantation with graft depleted of TCRalphabeta T cells and CD19 B cells. The children who served as transplant recipients had been given grafts of TCRalphabeta/CD19-depleted allogeneic hematopoietic cells. Library preparation used PCR. For sequencing, an Illumina HiSeq 2500 was employed. Molecular barcoding was employed in the preparation of TCR libraries, with unique molecular identifiers being used to normalize TCRbeta repertoire quantification. TCRdb cleaned the public reads at Q25 with fastp, built clones with MiXCR and kept in-frame beta chains. A single entry per CDR3 protein holds the most common genes and DNA from its merged rows. Within this sample are about 900,000 distinct CDR3 sequences, with about 31% of them counted one time only. Of the sample, about 28% falls within the top ten clones.

What the research found in general, with its limitations: The high TCRbeta diversity at day 60 in some patients was ascribed to recipient T cells and intrathymic progenitors that had survived conditioning. Over subsequent months, a decline in hyperexpanded clone frequencies was noted, and after one year, T-cell counts and TCRbeta diversity were mostly ascribed to newly produced T cells. Apparently early alphabetaT-cell count recovery about two months after transplant reportedly relied on only several hundred rapidly expanded clones derived from non-depleted graft cells.

The sample in question was PBMCs, mostly from graft donor cells, obtained 360 days after TCRalphabeta/CD19-depleted stem cell transplant. This sequence originates from a boy younger than two who had a stem cell transplant for SCID, so the T cells may come from the graft donor. Here the chain combines TRBV12-3 or TRBV12-4 and TRBJ1-5, with a tentative D gene TRBD1 over 6 matching bases. The CDR3 region reads CASSFSQGGNQPQHF. Here is the DNA: TGTGCCAGCAGTTTTTCACAGGGTGGCAATCAGCCCCAGCATTTT.